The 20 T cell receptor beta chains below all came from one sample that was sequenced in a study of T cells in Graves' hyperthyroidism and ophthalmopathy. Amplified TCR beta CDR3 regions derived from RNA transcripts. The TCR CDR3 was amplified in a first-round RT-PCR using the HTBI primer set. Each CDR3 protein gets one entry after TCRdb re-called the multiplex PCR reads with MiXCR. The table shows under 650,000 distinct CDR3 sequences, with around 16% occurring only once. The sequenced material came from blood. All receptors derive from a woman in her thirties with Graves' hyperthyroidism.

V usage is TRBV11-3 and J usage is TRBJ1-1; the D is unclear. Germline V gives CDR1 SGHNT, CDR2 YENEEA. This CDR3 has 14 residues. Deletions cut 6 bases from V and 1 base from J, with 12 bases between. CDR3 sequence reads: CASSVRHENTEAFF. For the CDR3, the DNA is TGTGCCAGCAGTGTAAGGCACGAGAACACTGAAGCTTTCTTT.

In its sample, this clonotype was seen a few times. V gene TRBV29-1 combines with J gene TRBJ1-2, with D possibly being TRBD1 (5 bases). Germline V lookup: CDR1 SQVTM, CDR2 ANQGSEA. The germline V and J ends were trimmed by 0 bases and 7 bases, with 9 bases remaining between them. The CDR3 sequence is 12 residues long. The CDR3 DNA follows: TGCAGCGTTGAAGAGGGGGTCGCTGGCTACACCTTC. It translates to CSVEEGVAGYTF.

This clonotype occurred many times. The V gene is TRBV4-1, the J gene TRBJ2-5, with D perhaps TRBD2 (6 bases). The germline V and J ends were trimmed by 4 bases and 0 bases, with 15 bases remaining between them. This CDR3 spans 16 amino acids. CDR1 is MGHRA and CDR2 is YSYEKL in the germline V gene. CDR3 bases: TGCGCCAGCAGCCCCCGACTAGTAACGTACCAAGAGACCCAGTACTTC. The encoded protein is CASSPRLVTYQETQYF.

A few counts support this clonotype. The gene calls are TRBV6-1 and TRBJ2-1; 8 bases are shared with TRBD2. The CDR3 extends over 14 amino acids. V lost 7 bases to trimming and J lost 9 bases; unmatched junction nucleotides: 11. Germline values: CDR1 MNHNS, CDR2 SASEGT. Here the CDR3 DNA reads TGTGCCAGCACCCTTAGCGGGGCCCCCGCTGAGCAGTTCTTC. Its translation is CASTLSGAPAEQFF.

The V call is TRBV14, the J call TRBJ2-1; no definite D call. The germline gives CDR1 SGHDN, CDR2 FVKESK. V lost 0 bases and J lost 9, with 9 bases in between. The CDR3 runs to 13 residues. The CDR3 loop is CASSQDLVGEQFF. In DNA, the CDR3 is TGTGCCAGCAGCCAAGATCTCGTGGGTGAGCAGTTCTTC.

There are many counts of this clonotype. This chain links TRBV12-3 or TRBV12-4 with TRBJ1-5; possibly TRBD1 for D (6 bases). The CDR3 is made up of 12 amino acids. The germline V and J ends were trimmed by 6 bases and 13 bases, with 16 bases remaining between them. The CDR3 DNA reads TGTGCCAGCAGCGACAGGTTTCTTGGTCAGCATTTT. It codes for CASSDRFLGQHF.

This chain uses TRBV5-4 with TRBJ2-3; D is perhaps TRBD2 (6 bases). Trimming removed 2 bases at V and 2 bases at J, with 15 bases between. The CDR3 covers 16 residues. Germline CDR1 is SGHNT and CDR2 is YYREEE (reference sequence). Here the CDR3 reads CASSFPSGGTTDTQYF. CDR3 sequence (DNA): TGTGCCAGCAGCTTTCCGAGCGGAGGGACCACAGATACGCAGTATTTT. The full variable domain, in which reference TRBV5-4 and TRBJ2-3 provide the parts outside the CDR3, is ETGVTQSPTHLIKTRGQQVTLRCSSQSGHNTVSWYQQALGQGPQFIFQYYREEENGRGNFPPRFSGLQFPNYSSELNVNALELDDSALYLCASSFPSGGTTDTQYFGPGTRLTVL.

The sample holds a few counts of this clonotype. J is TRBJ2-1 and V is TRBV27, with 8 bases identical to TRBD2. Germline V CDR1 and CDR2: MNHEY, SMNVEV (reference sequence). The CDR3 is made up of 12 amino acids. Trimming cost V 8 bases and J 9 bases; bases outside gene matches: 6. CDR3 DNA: TGTGCCAGCTCGGGAGGGCAGGGTGAGCAGTTCTTC. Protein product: CASSGGQGEQFF.

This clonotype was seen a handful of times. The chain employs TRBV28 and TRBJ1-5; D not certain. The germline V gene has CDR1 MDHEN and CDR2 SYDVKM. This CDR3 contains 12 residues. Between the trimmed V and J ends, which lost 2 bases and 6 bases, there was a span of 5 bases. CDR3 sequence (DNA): TGTGCCAGCAGTTTAAATCGTCAGCCCCAGCATTTT. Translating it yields CASSLNRQPQHF.

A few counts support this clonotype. In DNA, the CDR3 is TGTGCCACCAGCAGAGGATCGGGGAACACTGAAGCTTTCTTT. It specifies CATSRGSGNTEAFF. The chain recombines TRBV15 with TRBJ1-1; D not resolved. The germline gives CDR1 LNHNV, CDR2 YYDKDF (reference sequence). V lost 1 base, J lost 1 base, and 7 bases lay in between. This CDR3 contains 14 residues.

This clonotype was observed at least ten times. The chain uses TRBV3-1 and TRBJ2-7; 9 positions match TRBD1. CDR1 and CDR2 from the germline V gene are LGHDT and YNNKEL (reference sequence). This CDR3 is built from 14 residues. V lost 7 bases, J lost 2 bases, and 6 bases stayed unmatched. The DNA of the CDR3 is TGTGCCAGCACAGGGGACAGGGCCCCCTACGAGCAGTACTTC. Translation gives CASTGDRAPYEQYF.

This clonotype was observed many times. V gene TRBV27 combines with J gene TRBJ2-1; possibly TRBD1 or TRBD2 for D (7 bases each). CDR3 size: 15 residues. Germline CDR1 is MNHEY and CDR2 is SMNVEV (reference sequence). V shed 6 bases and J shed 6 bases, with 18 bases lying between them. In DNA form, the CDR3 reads TGTGCCAGCAGACTGACAGGGACTATGAGCAATGAGCAGTTCTTC. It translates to CASRLTGTMSNEQFF.

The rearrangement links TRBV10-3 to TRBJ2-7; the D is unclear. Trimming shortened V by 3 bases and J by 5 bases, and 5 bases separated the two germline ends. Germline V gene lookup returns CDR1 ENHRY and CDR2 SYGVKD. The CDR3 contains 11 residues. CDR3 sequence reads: CAISDPNEQYF. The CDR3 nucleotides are TGTGCCATCAGTGACCCGAACGAGCAGTACTTC.

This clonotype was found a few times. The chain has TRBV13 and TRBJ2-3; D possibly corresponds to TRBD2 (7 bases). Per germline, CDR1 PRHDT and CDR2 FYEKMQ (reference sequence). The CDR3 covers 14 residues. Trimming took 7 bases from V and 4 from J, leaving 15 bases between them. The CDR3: CASNSGGIPDTQYF. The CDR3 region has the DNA TGTGCCAGCAACTCGGGGGGCATCCCAGATACGCAGTATTTT.

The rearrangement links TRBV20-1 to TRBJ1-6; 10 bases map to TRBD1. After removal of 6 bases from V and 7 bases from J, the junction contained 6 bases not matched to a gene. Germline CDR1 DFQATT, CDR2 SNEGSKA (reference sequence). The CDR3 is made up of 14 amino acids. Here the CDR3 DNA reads TGCAGTGCGCGAGGGACAGGGGAGAATTCACCCCTCCACTTT. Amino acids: CSARGTGENSPLHF.

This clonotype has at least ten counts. In DNA, the CDR3 is TGTGCCAGCAGCTCGGACAGGAGGTCCTACGAGCAGTACTTC. Residues: CASSSDRRSYEQYF. The J gene is TRBJ2-7, the V gene TRBV13, with TRBD1 identical over 7 bases. The germline V gene has CDR1 PRHDT and CDR2 FYEKMQ (reference sequence). The CDR3 has 14 residues. With 4 bases clipped from V and 1 base from J, the junction kept 4 bases outside the gene matches.

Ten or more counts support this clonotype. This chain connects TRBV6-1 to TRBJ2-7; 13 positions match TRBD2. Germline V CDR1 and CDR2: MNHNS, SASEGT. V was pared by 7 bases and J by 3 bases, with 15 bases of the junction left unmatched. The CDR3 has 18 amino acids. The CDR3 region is CASITRTTSGRERYEQYF. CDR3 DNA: TGTGCCAGCATCACACGGACAACTAGCGGGAGGGAACGCTACGAGCAGTACTTC.

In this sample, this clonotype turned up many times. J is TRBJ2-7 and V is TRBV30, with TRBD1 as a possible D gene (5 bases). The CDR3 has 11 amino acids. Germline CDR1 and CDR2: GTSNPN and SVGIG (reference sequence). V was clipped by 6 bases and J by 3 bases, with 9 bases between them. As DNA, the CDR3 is TGTGCCTGTATGCAGGGCTACGAGCAGTACTTC. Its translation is CACMQGYEQYF. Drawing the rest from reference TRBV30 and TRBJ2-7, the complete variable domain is SQTIHQWPATLVQPVGSPLSLECTVEGTSNPNLYWYRQAAGRGLQLLFYSVGIGQISSEVPQNLSASRPQDRQFILSSKKLLLSDSGFYLCACMQGYEQYFGPGTRLTVT.

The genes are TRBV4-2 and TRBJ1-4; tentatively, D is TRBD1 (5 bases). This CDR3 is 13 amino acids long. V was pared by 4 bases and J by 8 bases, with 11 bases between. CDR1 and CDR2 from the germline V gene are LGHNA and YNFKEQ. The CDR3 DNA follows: TGTGCCAGCAGCCGAGGGGTTGGGGAAAAACTGTTTTTT. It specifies CASSRGVGEKLFF.

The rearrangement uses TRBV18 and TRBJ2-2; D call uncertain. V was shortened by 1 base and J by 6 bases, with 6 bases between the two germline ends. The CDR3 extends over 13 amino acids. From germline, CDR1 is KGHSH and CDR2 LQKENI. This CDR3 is CASSPRGPGELFF. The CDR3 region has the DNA TGTGCCAGCTCACCACGAGGTCCCGGGGAGCTGTTTTTT.